These 2 T cell receptor beta chains originate from one sample sequenced in a study of molecular identifiers for immune sequencing clone quantification listed by TCRdb under 2018. Library preparation employed PCR. The listed sequencing device is NextSeq 500. TCRdb redid the processing of the public reads, applying fastp at Q25 and MiXCR, and retained in-frame beta chains. For every CDR3 protein sequence, its rows merge into one entry that carries the most common genes and DNA. Here the sample has about 320,000 distinct CDR3 sequences; 24% occur a single time. In total, the top ten clones hold about 0.74% of the sample. The specimen sequenced was naive CD8+ T cells from blood, with Jurkat cell RNA spiked in. The cell subset or site label corresponds to: FACS-sorted CD8+CD4-CCR7+CD45RA+ naive T cells. Receptors were obtained from a human donor in good health. Some libraries in this study had Jurkat cell RNA spiked in.

This clonotype has at least ten counts. The chain is built from TRBV6-2 or TRBV6-3 and TRBJ2-6; 7 positions match TRBD1. Germline V gene sequence: CDR1 MNHEY, CDR2 SVGEGT. This CDR3 contains 19 residues. J was trimmed by 2 bases and V by 5 bases; bases with no gene match: 15. This CDR3 reads CASSPRPDRTRTGANVLTF. The CDR3 nucleotides are TGTGCCAGCAGTCCGCGCCCGGACAGGACCCGAACTGGGGCCAACGTCCTGACTTTC.

This clonotype was seen many times. The chain links TRBV5-1 to TRBJ2-3; the match to TRBD2 covers 11 bases. This CDR3 contains 16 residues. The V and J ends lost 1 base and 6 bases, in that order; junction bases with no gene match: 7. Germline CDR1 reads SGHRS; CDR2 reads YFSETQ. The CDR3 is CASSLSVAGGSDTQYF. CDR3 DNA: TGCGCCAGCAGCTTGAGTGTAGCGGGAGGGTCCGATACGCAGTATTTT.